This entry lists 3 T cell receptor beta chains sequenced from one sample in a study of OX40 agonist ivuxolimab in advanced cancers. Sequenced by immunoSEQ multiplex PCR; TCRdb stores in-frame clones only, minus some. The table lists 73,000 or so clones, 88% of them singletons. Source: CD4+ or CD8+ T cells sorted from blood, taken in a trial of the OX40 agonist ivuxolimab. The origin of the receptors is an adult with an advanced solid tumor such as melanoma, head and neck, liver or kidney cancer.

V usage is TRBV18 and J usage is TRBJ1-5; no definite D call. Trimming stripped 1 base from V and 4 bases from J, with 11 bases between. The length of the CDR3 is 15 residues. CDR1 is KGHSH, CDR2 LQKENI, per germline. CDR3 DNA sequence: TGTGCCAGCTCACCACGAGTTGGGGTAAATCAGCCCCAGCATTTT. This sequence encodes CASSPRVGVNQPQHF. Full variable domain (missing parts from reference TRBV18 and TRBJ1-5): NAGVMQNPRHLVRRRGQEARLRCSPMKGHSHVYWYRQLPEEGLKFMVYLQKENIIDESGMPKERFSAEFPKEGPSILRIQQVVRGDSAAYFCASSPRVGVNQPQHFGDGTRLSIL.

The CDR3: CASSIGRGEETQYF. CDR3 sequence (DNA): TGCGCCAGCAGTATTGGGAGGGGAGAAGAGACCCAGTACTTC. The V and J genes are TRBV5-1 and TRBJ2-5, with TRBD2 matching over 7 bases. CDR1 and CDR2 (germline): SGHRS, YFSETQ. The junction had 7 bases not matched to a gene; V was cut back by 5 bases and J by 3 bases. The CDR3 loop spans 14 amino acids. The full variable domain, in which reference TRBV5-1 and TRBJ2-5 provide the parts outside the CDR3, is KAGVTQTPRYLIKTRGQQVTLSCSPISGHRSVSWYQQTPGQGLQFLFEYFSETQRNKGNFPGRFSGRQFSNSRSEMNVSTLELGDSALYLCASSIGRGEETQYFGPGTRLLVL.

The rearrangement links TRBV12-5 to TRBJ1-1; D perhaps matches TRBD1 (5 bases). Trimming stripped 6 bases from V and 1 base from J, with 18 bases between. The CDR3 contains 16 residues. Germline lookup yields CDR1 LGHNT and CDR2 FRNRAP. The CDR3 nucleotides read TGTGCTAGTGGCCCCCTTGTGGGGCTTGGGAACACTGAAGCTTTCTTT. It is translated as CASGPLVGLGNTEAFF.